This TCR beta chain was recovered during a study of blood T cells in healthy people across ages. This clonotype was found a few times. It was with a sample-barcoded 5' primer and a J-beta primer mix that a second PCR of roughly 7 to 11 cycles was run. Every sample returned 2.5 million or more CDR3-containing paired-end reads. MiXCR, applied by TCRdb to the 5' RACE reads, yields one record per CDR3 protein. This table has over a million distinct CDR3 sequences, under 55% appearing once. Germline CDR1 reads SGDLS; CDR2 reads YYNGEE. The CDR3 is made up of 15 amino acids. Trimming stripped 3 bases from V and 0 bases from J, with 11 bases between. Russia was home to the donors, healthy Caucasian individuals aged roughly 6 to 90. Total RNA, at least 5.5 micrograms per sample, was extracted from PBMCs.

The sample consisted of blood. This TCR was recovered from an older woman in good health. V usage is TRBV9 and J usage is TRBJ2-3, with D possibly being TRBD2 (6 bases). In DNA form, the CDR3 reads TGTGCCAGCAGCGGAGGGACTGCTAGCACAGATACGCAGTATTTT. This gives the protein CASSGGTASTDTQYF.